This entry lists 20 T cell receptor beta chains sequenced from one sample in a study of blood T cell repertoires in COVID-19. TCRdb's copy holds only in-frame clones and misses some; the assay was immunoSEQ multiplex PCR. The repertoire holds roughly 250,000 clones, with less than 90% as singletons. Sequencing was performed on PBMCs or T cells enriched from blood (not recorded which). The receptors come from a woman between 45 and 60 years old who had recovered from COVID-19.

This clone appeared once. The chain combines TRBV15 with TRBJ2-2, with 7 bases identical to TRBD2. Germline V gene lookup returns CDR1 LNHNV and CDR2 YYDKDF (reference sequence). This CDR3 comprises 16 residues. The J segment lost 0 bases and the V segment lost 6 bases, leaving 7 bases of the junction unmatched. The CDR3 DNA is TGTGCCACCAGGTCTCAGGGAGGGCCGAACACCGGGGAGCTGTTTTTT. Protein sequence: CATRSQGGPNTGELFF.

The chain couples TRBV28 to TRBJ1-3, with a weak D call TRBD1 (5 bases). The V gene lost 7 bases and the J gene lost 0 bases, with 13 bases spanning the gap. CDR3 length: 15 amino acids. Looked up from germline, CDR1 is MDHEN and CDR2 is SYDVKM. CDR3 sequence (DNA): TGTGCCAGCACCACTCCAGGGAACTCTGGAAACACCATATATTTT. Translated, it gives CASTTPGNSGNTIYF. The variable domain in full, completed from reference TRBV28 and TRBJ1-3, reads DVKVTQSSRYLVKRTGEKVFLECVQDMDHENMFWYRQDPGLGLRLIYFSYDVKMKEKGDIPEGYSVSREKKERFSLILESASTNQTSMYLCASTTPGNSGNTIYFGEGSWLTVV.

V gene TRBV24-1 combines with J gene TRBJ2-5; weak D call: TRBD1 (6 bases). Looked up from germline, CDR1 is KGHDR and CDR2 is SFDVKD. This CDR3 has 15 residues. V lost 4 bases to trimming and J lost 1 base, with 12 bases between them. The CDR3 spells CATSDSYRVQETQYF. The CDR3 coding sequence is TGTGCCACCAGTGACTCCTACAGGGTCCAAGAGACCCAGTACTTC.

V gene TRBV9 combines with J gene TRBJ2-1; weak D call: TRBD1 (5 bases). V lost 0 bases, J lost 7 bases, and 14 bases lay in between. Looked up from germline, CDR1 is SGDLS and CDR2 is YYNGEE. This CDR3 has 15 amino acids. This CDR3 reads CASSVGGREGNEQFF. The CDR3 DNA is TGTGCCAGCAGCGTAGGTGGCAGGGAAGGGAATGAGCAGTTCTTC.

The CDR3 sequence: CASSFRLLAGVGSTDTQYF. The CDR3 nucleotides read TGTGCCAGCAGCTTTCGTTTGCTAGCGGGAGTAGGTAGCACAGATACGCAGTATTTT. The V call is TRBV7-8, the J call TRBJ2-3, with 10 bases fitting TRBD2. Germline V gives CDR1 SGHVS, CDR2 FQNEAQ. V was clipped by 3 bases and J by 0 bases; unmatched bases: 12. There are 19 residues in the CDR3.

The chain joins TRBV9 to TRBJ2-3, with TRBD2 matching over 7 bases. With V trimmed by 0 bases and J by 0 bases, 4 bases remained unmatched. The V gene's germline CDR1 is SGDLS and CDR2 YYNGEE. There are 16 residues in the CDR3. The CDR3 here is CASSVDPSGSTDTQYF. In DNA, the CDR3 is TGTGCCAGCAGCGTAGACCCTAGCGGTAGCACAGATACGCAGTATTTT.

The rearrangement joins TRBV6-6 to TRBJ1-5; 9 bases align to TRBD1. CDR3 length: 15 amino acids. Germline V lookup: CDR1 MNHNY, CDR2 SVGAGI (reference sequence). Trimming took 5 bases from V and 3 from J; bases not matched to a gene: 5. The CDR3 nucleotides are TGTGCCAGCAGTCCCGGGACAGGGTTCAATCAGCCCCAGCATTTT. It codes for CASSPGTGFNQPQHF.

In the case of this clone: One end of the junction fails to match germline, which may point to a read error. CDR3 coding DNA: TGTGCTAGCAGCTCAGGCCGGGACAGTCAATCCTACGAGCAGTACTTC. Protein sequence: CASSSGRDSQSYEQYF. The chain joins TRBV7-7 to TRBJ2-7, with 7 bases that match TRBD1. Germline-derived CDR1 and CDR2 are SSHAT and FNYEAQ (reference sequence). CDR3 length: 16 residues.

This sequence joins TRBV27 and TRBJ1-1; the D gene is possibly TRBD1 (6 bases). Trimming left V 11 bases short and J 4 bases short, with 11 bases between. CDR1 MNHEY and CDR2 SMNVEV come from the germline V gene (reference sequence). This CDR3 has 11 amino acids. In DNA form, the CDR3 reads TGTGCCGTAAGGGGGATCACTGAAGCTTTCTTT. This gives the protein CAVRGITEAFF.

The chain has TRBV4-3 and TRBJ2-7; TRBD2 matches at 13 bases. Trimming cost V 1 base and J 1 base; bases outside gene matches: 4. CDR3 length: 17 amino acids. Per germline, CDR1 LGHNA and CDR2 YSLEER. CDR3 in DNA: TGCGCCAGCAGCCAAGGGACTAGCGGGAGTATGTCCTACGAGCAGTACTTC. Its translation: CASSQGTSGSMSYEQYF.

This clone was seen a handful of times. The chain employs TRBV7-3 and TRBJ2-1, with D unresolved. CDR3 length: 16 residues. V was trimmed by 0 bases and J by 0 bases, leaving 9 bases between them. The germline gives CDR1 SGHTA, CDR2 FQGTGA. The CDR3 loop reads CASSLTADSSYNEQFF. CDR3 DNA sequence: TGTGCCAGCAGCTTAACCGCCGATAGCTCCTACAATGAGCAGTTCTTC.

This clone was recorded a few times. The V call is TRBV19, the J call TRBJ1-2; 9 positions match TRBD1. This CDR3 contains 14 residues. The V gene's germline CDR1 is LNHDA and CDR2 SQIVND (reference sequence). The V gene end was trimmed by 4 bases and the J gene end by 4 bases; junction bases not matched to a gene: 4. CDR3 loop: CASSTGQGSYGYTF. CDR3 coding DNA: TGTGCCAGTAGTACAGGACAGGGGAGCTATGGCTACACCTTC.

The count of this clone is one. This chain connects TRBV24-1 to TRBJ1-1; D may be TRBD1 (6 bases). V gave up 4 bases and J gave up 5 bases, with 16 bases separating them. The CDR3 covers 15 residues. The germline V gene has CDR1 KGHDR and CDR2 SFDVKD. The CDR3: CATSESGAPGTEAFF. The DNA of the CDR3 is TGTGCCACCAGTGAATCAGGGGCCCCGGGTACTGAAGCTTTCTTT.

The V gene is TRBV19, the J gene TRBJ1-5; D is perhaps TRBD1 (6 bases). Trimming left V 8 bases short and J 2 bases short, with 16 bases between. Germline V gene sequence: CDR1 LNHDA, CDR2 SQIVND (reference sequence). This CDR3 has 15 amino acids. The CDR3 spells CASQSRGAGNQPQHF. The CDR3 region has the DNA TGTGCCAGTCAATCACGGGGGGCTGGCAATCAGCCCCAGCATTTT.

In DNA form, the CDR3 reads TGTGCCAGCACAGAACGGATAGGGAGGGGATTTGAGCAGTTCTTC. Translated, it gives CASTERIGRGFEQFF. The chain is built from TRBV6-5 and TRBJ2-1; 7 bases line up with TRBD2. Germline V gene data show CDR1 as MNHEY and CDR2 as SVGAGI. The CDR3 spans 15 residues. J lost 9 bases, V lost 7 bases, and 15 bases had no gene match.

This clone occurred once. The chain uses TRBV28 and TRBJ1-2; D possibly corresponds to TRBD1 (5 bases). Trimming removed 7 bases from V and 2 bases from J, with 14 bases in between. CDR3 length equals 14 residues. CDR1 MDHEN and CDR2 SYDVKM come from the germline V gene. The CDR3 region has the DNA TGTGCCAGCAAATTGGGGGGTCCGAACTATGGCTACACCTTC. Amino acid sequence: CASKLGGPNYGYTF.

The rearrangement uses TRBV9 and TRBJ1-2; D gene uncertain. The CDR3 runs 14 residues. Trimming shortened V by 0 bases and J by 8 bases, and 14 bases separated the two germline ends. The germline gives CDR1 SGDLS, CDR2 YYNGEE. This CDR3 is CASSVVGGPRGYTF. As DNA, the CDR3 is TGTGCCAGCAGCGTAGTTGGTGGTCCCAGAGGCTACACCTTC.

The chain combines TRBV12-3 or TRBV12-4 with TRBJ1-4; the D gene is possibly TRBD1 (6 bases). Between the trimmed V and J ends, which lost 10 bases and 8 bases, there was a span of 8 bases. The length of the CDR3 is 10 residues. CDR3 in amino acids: CATRGEKLFF. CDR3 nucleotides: TGTGCCACAAGGGGGGAAAAACTGTTTTTT.

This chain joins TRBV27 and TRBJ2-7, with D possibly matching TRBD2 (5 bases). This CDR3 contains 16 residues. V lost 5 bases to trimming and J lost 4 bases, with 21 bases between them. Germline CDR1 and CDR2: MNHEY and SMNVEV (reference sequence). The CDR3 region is CASSADRPGLWYEQYF. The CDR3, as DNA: TGTGCCAGCAGTGCAGACCGCCCGGGATTATGGTACGAGCAGTACTTC.

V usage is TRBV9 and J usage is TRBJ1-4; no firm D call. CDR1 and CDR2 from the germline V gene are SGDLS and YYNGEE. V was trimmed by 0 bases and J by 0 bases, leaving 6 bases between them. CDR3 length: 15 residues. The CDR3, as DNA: TGTGCCAGCAGCGTAGGCGGAGCAACTAATGAAAAACTGTTTTTT. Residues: CASSVGGATNEKLFF. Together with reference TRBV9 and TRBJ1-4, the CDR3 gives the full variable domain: DSGVTQTPKHLITATGQRVTLRCSPRSGDLSVYWYQQSLDQGLQFLIQYYNGEERAKGNILERFSAQQFPDLHSELNLSSLELGDSALYFCASSVGGATNEKLFFGSGTQLSVL.